This T cell receptor (beta chain) is from a study of blood T cell repertoires in COVID-19. Looking at the study overall: From T cells, B-cell-depleted T cells, or PBMCs came the material, which was cDNA or gDNA.

V was shortened by 6 bases and J by 3 bases, with 14 bases between the two germline ends. CDR3 length: 14 residues. Germline CDR1 reads MNHEY; CDR2 reads SMNVEV (reference sequence). Study processing details: Estimates of nucleated cell counts were drawn from the amplification of reference gene primers. The repertoire was sequenced with immunoSEQ multiplex PCR; TCRdb's copy has only in-frame clones and lacks some. The DNA was the basis for D and trimming; V, J and clone size are from that table. This table holds under 75,000 clones, around four fifths found once. The sequencing input was peripheral blood. The sequence was collected from a human donor in a cohort sampled during active COVID-19. V usage is TRBV27 and J usage is TRBJ1-1; D gene unclear. The CDR3 loop is CASRQTAPHTEAFF. Here the CDR3 DNA reads TGTGCCAGCAGGCAAACAGCACCCCACACTGAAGCTTTCTTT.